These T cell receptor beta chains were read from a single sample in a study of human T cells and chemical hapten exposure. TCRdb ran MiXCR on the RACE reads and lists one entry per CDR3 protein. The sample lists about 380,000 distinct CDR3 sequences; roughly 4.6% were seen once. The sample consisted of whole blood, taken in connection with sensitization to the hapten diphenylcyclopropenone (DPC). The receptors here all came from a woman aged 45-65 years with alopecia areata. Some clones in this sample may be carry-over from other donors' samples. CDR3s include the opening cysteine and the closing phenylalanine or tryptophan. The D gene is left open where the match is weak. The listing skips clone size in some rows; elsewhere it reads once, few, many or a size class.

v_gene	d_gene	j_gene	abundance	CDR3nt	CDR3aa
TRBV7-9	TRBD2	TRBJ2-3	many	TGTGCCAGCAGCGGGACTAGCGACACAGATACGCAGTATTTT	CASSGTSDTDTQYF
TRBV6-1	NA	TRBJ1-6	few	TGTGCCAGCAGCCCATTACAGGGAGAGTCCTATAATTCACCCCTCCACTTT	CASSPLQGESYNSPLHF
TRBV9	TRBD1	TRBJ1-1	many	TGTGCCAGCAGTACAGGGGGCAGTACTGAAGCTTTCTTT	CASSTGGSTEAFF
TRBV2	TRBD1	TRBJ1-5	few	TGTGCCAGCAGGGAGGACAGGGGGACCTCTCAGCCCCAGCATTTT	CASREDRGTSQPQHF
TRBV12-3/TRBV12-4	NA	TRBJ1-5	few	TGTGCCAGCAGTTTAGCGAGTGACAACAATCAGCCCCAGCATTTT	CASSLASDNNQPQHF
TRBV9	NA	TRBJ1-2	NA	TGTGCCAGCAGCCCGAGCGACATTGCCTCTTACTATGGCTACACCTTC	CASSPSDIASYYGYTF
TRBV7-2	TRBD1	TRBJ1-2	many	TGTGCCAGCAGCTACGGGACAGGGGTTAACTATGGCTACACCTTC	CASSYGTGVNYGYTF
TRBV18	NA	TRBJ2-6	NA	TGTGCCAGCTCACCACGGGGCGTCCCAGCTGGGGCCAACGTCCTGACTTTC	CASSPRGVPAGANVLTF
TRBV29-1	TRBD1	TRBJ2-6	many	TGCAGCGTGGCTAACAGGGGTGGGGCCAACGTCCTGACTTTC	CSVANRGGANVLTF
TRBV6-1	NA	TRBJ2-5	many	TGTGCCAGCAGTGACCGGGCGGACCAAGAGACCCAGTACTTC	CASSDRADQETQYF
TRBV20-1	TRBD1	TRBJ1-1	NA	TGCAGTGCCCCGGACCCAGGGGGAAACACTGAAGCTTTCTTT	CSAPDPGGNTEAFF
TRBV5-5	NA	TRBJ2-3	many	TGTGCCAGCAGCTTGGAATCTCAGGGGAGCACAGATACGCAGTATTTT	CASSLESQGSTDTQYF
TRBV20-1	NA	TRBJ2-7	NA	TGCAGTGCTAGAGACCGGGACAATCCCTACGAGCAGTACTTC	CSARDRDNPYEQYF
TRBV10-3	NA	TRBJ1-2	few	TGTGCCATCAGGGCCGCGACAGCCTCCGGACCTAACTATGGCTACACCTTC	CAIRAATASGPNYGYTF
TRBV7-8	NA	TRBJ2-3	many	TGTGCCAGCAGCCCCGGGACAACCTTCACAGATACGCAGTATTTT	CASSPGTTFTDTQYF
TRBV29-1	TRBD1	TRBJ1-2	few	TGCAGCGTTACGGACAGGGGTGCCTACACCTTC	CSVTDRGAYTF
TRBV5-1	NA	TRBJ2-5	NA	TGCGCCAGCAGCTTTGACAGGAGGCAAGAGACCCAGTACTTC	CASSFDRRQETQYF
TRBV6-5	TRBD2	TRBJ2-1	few	TGTGCCAGCAGTTACTCGAGTTCCGGGACTAGCGTTTACAATGAGCAGTTCTTC	CASSYSSSGTSVYNEQFF
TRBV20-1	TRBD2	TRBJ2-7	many	TGCAGTGCTGAACGATTACTAGCGGGGGCGTCCCCTAACGAGCAGTACTTC	CSAERLLAGASPNEQYF
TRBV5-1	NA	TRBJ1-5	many	TGCGCCAGCAGCTTGTGGGGACCTGAAAGCAATCAGCCCCAGCATTTT	CASSLWGPESNQPQHF
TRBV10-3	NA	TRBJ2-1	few	TGTGCCATCAAAGGGGTTACTGAGCAGTTCTTC	CAIKGVTEQFF
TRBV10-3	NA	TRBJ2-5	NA	TGTGCCATCGGACAGATCCAAGAGACCCAGTACTTC	CAIGQIQETQYF